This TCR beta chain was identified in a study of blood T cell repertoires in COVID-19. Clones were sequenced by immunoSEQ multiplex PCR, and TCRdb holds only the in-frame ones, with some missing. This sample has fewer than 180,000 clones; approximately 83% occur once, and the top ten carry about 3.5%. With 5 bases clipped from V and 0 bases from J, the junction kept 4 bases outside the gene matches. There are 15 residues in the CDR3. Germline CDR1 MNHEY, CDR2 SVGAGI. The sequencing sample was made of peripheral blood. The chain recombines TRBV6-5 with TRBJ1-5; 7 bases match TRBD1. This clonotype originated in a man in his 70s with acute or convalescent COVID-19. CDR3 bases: TGTGCCAGCAGTACCGGGACAGATAGCAATCAGCCCCAGCATTTT. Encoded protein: CASSTGTDSNQPQHF.